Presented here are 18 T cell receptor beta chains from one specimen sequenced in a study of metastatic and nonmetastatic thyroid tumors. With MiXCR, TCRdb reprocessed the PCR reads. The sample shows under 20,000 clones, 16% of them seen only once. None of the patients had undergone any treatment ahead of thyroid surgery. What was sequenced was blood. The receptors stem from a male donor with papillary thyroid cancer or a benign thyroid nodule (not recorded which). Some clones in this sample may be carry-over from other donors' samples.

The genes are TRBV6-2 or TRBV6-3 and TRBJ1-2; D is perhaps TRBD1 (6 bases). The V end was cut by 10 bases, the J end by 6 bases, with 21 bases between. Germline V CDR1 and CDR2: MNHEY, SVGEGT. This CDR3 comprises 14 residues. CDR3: CATQLGGRSHGYTF. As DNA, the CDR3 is TGTGCCACCCAGCTTGGGGGGCGCAGTCATGGCTACACCTTC.

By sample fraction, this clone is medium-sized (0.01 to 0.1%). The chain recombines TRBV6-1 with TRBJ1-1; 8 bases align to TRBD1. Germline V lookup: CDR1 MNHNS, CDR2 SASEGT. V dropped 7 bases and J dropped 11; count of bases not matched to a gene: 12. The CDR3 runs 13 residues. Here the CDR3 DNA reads TGTGCCAGCACCGAACGTCAGGGGGCTTGGGCTTTCTTT. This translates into CASTERQGAWAFF.

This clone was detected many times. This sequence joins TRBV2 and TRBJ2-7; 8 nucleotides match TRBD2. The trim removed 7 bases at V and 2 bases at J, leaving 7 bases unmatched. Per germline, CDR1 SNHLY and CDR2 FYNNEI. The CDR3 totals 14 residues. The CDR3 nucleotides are TGTGCCAGCACCCCCCGGGAGGGAACCTACGAGCAGTACTTC. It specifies CASTPREGTYEQYF. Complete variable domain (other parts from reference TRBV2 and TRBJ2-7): EPEVTQTPSHQVTQMGQEVILRCVPISNHLYFYWYRQILGQKVEFLVSFYNNEISEKSEIFDDQFSVERPDGSNFTLKIRSTKLEDSAMYFCASTPREGTYEQYFGPGTRLTVT.

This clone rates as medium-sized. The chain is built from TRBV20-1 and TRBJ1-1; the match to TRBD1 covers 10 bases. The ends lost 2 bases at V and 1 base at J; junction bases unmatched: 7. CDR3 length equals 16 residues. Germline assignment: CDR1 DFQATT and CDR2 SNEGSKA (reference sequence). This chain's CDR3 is CSARKDRGRQNTEAFF. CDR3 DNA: TGCAGTGCTAGAAAAGACAGGGGGCGGCAGAACACTGAAGCTTTCTTT.

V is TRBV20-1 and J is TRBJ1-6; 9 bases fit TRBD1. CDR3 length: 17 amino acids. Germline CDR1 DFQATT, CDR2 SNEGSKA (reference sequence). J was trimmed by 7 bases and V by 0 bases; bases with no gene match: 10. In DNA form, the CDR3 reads TGCAGTGCTAGAGATCGGGGATCCGGGACAGGGAATTCACCCCTCCACTTT. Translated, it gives CSARDRGSGTGNSPLHF.

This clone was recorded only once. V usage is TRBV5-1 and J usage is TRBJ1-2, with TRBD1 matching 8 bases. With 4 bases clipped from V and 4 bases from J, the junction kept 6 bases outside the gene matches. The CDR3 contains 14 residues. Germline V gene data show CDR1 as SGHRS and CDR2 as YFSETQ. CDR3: CASSPRTGSYGYTF. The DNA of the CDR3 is TGCGCCAGCAGCCCGAGGACAGGGAGCTATGGCTACACCTTC.

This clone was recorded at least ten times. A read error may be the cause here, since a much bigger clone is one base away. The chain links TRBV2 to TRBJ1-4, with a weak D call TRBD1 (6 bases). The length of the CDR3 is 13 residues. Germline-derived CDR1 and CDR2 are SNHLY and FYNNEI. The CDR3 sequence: CASGEEGDEKLFF. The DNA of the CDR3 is TGTGCCAGCGGTGAGGAGGGGGATGAAAAACTGTTTTTT.

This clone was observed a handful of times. The CDR3 DNA sequence: TGTGCCCTGGGGGGCGCGTTCTATGGCTACACCTTC. As protein: CALGGAFYGYTF. The rearrangement joins TRBV6-1 to TRBJ1-2; a weak D match, TRBD1 (6 bases). The CDR3 is made up of 12 amino acids. In germline, CDR1 is MNHNS, CDR2 SASEGT. V was pared by 11 bases and J by 4 bases, with 14 bases between.

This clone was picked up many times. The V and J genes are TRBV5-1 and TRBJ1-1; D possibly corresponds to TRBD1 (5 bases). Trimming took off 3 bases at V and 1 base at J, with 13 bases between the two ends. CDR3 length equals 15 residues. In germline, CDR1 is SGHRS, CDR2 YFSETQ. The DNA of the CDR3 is TGCGCCAGCAGCTCGACAAGGGGAAAGAACACTGAAGCTTTCTTT. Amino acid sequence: CASSSTRGKNTEAFF.

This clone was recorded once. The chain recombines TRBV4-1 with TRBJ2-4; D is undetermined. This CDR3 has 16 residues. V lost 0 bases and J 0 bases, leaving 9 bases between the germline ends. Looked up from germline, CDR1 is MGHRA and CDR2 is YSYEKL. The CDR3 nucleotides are TGCGCCAGCAGCCAAGATCGAGTTCTAGCCAAAAACATTCAGTACTTC. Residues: CASSQDRVLAKNIQYF.

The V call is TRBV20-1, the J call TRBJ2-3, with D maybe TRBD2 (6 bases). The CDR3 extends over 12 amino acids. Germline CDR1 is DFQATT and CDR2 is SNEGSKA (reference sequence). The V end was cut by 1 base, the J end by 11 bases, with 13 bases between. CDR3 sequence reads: CSARGLVREQYF. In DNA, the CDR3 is TGCAGTGCTAGAGGACTAGTGCGCGAGCAGTATTTT.

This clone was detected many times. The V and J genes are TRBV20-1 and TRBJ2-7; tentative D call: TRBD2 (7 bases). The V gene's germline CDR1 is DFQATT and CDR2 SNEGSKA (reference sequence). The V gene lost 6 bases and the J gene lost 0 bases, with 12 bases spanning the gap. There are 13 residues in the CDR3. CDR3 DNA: TGCAGTGCGGGGGAGGGGGACTCCTACGAGCAGTACTTC. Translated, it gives CSAGEGDSYEQYF.

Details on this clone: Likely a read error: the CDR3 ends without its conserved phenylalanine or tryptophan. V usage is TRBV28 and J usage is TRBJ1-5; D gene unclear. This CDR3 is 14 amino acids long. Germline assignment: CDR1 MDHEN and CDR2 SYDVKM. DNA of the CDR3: TGTGCCAGCAAGTGGGCCTATAGCCATCAGCCCCAGCATATT. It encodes CASKWAYSHQPQHI.

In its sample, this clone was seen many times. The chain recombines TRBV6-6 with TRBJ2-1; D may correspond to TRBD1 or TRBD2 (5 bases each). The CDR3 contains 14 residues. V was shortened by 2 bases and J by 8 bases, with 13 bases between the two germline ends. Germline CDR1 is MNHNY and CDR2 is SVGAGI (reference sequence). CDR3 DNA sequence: TGTGCCAGCAGTTACGGGGGTTTCGGGTATGAGCAGTTCTTC. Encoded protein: CASSYGGFGYEQFF.

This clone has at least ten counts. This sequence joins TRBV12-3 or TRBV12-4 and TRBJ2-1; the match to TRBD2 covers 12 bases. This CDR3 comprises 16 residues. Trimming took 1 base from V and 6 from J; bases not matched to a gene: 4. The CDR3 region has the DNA TGTGCCAGCAGTTTAGAATCTAGCGGGAGGGGCAATGAGCAGTTCTTC. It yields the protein CASSLESSGRGNEQFF.

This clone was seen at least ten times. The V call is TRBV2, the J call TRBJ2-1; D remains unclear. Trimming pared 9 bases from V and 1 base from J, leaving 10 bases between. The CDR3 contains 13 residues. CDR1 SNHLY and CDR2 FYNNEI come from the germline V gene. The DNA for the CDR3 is TGTGCCAGTAGGGCCCCGTCCTACAATGAGCAGTTCTTC. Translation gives CASRAPSYNEQFF.

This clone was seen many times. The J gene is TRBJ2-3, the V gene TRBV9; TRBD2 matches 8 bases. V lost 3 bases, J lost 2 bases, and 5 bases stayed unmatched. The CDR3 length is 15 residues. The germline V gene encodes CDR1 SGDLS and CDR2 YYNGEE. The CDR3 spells CASSDTSGATDTQYF. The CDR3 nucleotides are TGTGCCAGCAGCGATACTAGCGGTGCCACAGATACGCAGTATTTT.

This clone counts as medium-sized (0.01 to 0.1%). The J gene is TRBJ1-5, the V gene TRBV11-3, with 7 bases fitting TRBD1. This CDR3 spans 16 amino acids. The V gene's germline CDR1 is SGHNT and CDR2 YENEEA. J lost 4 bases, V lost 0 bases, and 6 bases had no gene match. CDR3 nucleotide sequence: TGTGCCAGCAGCTTAGATGGACAGGACCTTAATCAGCCCCAGCATTTT. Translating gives CASSLDGQDLNQPQHF.